These 15 T cell receptor beta chains were sequenced from one sample in a study of control samples from healthy donors and cancer patients. Generated by immunoSEQ multiplex PCR, the TCRdb table keeps only in-frame clones and is missing some. The sample holds roughly 150,000 clones, around nine tenths seen once. The material sequenced was blood. The source of these receptors is a man aged 18 to 30 in good health.

The chain joins TRBV7-9 to TRBJ2-7, with 7 bases lining up with TRBD1. The V segment lost 5 bases and the J segment 5 bases; nucleotides outside the gene matches: 9. The CDR3 covers 14 residues. The germline CDR1 and CDR2 sequences are SEHNR and FQNEAQ (reference sequence). DNA for the CDR3: TGTGCCAGCAGCCCACAAGACAGGGTCCACGAGCAGTACTTC. Translation: CASSPQDRVHEQYF.

V usage is TRBV30 and J usage is TRBJ2-5; 7 bases agree with TRBD1. After removal of 2 bases from V and 5 bases from J, the junction contained 14 bases not matched to a gene. Per germline, CDR1 GTSNPN and CDR2 SVGIG (reference sequence). The CDR3 has 16 amino acids. DNA for the CDR3: TGTGCCTGGAGTTTCCGGGACAGTGGAAGTGGGGAGACCCAGTACTTC. It translates to CAWSFRDSGSGETQYF.

The rearrangement uses TRBV5-1 and TRBJ2-3; 13 bases match TRBD2. The CDR3 sequence is 15 residues long. The germline V gene encodes CDR1 SGHRS and CDR2 YFSETQ. V shed 1 base, J shed 4 bases, and the junction held 0 bases outside the gene matches. The CDR3 loop is CASSLTSGGADTQYF. The DNA for the CDR3 is TGCGCCAGCAGCTTGACTAGCGGGGGGGCAGATACGCAGTATTTT.

The V gene is TRBV3-1 (or the pseudogene TRBV3-2), the J gene TRBJ2-1, with D maybe TRBD2 (6 bases). The CDR3 is 14 residues long. Germline values: CDR1 LGHDT, CDR2 YNNKEL (reference sequence). V was pared by 0 bases and J by 12 bases, with 15 bases between. The CDR3 DNA follows: TGTGCCAGCAGCCAAGATTCTCTTGGGAGGCCGCAGTTCTTC. This sequence encodes CASSQDSLGRPQFF.

The genes are TRBV28 and TRBJ1-1, with D possibly being TRBD1 (5 bases). Per germline, CDR1 MDHEN and CDR2 SYDVKM. The CDR3 consists of 15 residues. Trimming pared 6 bases from V and 5 bases from J, leaving 19 bases between. CDR3 DNA: TGTGCCAGCAGCCTCTCCGGGGGTCGGGGGACTGAAGCTTTCTTT. It encodes CASSLSGGRGTEAFF.

The CDR3 sequence is CASSLDRAYNYGYTF. Written as DNA, the CDR3 is TGTGCCAGCAGCCTGGACAGGGCTTACAACTATGGCTACACCTTC. The rearrangement uses TRBV7-9 and TRBJ1-2; 8 nucleotides align to TRBD1. Trimming took 5 bases from V and 2 from J; bases not matched to a gene: 7. There are 15 residues in the CDR3. Germline CDR1 SEHNR, CDR2 FQNEAQ (reference sequence). The whole variable domain, remainder taken from reference TRBV7-9 and TRBJ1-2, is DTGVSQNPRHKITKRGQNVTFRCDPISEHNRLYWYRQTLGQGPEFLTYFQNEAQLEKSRLLSDRFSAERPKGSFSTLEIQRTEQGDSAMYLCASSLDRAYNYGYTFGSGTRLTVV.

The CDR3 DNA follows: TGCAGCGCCCCTTCCGGGGGGGCATCAGATACGCAGTATTTT. The encoded protein is CSAPSGGASDTQYF. The J gene is TRBJ2-3, the V gene TRBV29-1; 8 positions agree with TRBD2. Germline V lookup: CDR1 SQVTM, CDR2 ANQGSEA. J lost 4 bases, V lost 7 bases, and 10 bases had no gene match. This CDR3 contains 14 residues.

The chain carries TRBV7-8 and TRBJ2-7; maybe TRBD1 (6 bases). The CDR3 spans 14 residues. The V gene lost 2 bases and the J gene lost 4 bases, with 12 bases spanning the gap. Germline CDR1 reads SGHVS; CDR2 reads FQNEAQ. CDR3 coding DNA: TGTGCCAGCAGCTTAAATGGCAGGGGATACGAGCAGTACTTC. Protein product: CASSLNGRGYEQYF. Drawing the rest from reference TRBV7-8 and TRBJ2-7, the complete variable domain is GAGVSQSPRYKVAKRGQDVALRCDPISGHVSLFWYQQALGQGPEFLTYFQNEAQLDKSGLPSDRFFAERPEGSVSTLKIQRTQQEDSAVYLCASSLNGRGYEQYFGPGTRLTVT.

J is TRBJ2-5 and V is TRBV28; D might be TRBD2 (7 bases). Germline V gene sequence: CDR1 MDHEN, CDR2 SYDVKM. V gave up 10 bases and J gave up 2 bases, with 14 bases separating them. The CDR3 has 13 residues. The CDR3 nucleotides read TGTGCCACCGGAGGGGGGGCACAAGAGACCCAGTACTTC. Protein product: CATGGGAQETQYF. Drawing the rest from reference TRBV28 and TRBJ2-5, the complete variable domain is DVKVTQSSRYLVKRTGEKVFLECVQDMDHENMFWYRQDPGLGLRLIYFSYDVKMKEKGDIPEGYSVSREKKERFSLILESASTNQTSMYLCATGGGAQETQYFGPGTRLLVL.

This sequence joins TRBV10-3 and TRBJ2-3; 10 positions match TRBD2. The trim removed 3 bases at V and 9 bases at J, leaving 15 bases unmatched. This CDR3 spans 17 amino acids. From germline, CDR1 is ENHRY and CDR2 SYGVKD. In DNA, the CDR3 is TGTGCCATCAGTGAACAGACCCTCCCACTAGCGGGGAGCACGCAGTATTTT. The encoded protein is CAISEQTLPLAGSTQYF.

The table lists this clone with a count of one. The chain joins TRBV28 to TRBJ1-1, with no clear D. The germline gives CDR1 MDHEN, CDR2 SYDVKM. Between the trimmed V and J ends, which lost 6 bases and 4 bases, there was a span of 12 bases. This CDR3 is built from 13 residues. The CDR3, as DNA: TGTGCCAGCAGCGTCCGGGCCGGCACTGAAGCTTTCTTT. It is translated as CASSVRAGTEAFF. The whole variable domain, filled in from reference TRBV28 and TRBJ1-1, reads DVKVTQSSRYLVKRTGEKVFLECVQDMDHENMFWYRQDPGLGLRLIYFSYDVKMKEKGDIPEGYSVSREKKERFSLILESASTNQTSMYLCASSVRAGTEAFFGQGTRLTVV.

The gene calls are TRBV4-2 and TRBJ2-5; D is unclear. The V gene's germline CDR1 is LGHNA and CDR2 YNFKEQ. The CDR3 runs to 15 residues. The V end lost 0 bases, the J end lost 4 bases, and 12 bases lay between the germline ends. CDR3 nucleotide sequence: TGTGCCAGCAGCCAAGACGTCTCCAAAATAGAGACCCAGTACTTC. This translates into CASSQDVSKIETQYF.

The chain has TRBV5-4 and TRBJ1-2; unclear D gene. Germline V gene lookup returns CDR1 SGHNT and CDR2 YYREEE (reference sequence). Between the trimmed V and J ends, which lost 0 bases and 8 bases, there was a span of 20 bases. This CDR3 comprises 16 residues. In DNA form, the CDR3 reads TGTGCCAGCAGCTTGGGAGGGCCCGGTTCCTATGAGGGCTACACCTTC. This codes for CASSLGGPGSYEGYTF.

The rearrangement links TRBV18 to TRBJ1-1, with TRBD1 as a possible D gene (6 bases). Germline loops: CDR1 KGHSH, CDR2 LQKENI. The CDR3 length is 16 residues. Trimming shortened V by 1 base and J by 1 base, and 13 bases separated the two germline ends. The CDR3 loop reads CASSPQLGQWNTEAFF. CDR3 DNA sequence: TGTGCCAGCTCACCACAACTAGGACAGTGGAACACTGAAGCTTTCTTT.

The chain has TRBV5-4 and TRBJ2-3; TRBD1 or TRBD2 may be the D gene (6 bases each). V lost 4 bases and J lost 2, with 17 bases in between. Germline CDR1 is SGHNT and CDR2 is YYREEE (reference sequence). The CDR3 runs to 16 residues. CDR3 residues: CASSTGDISVTDTQYF. In DNA form, the CDR3 reads TGTGCCAGCAGCACGGGGGACATCTCCGTCACAGATACGCAGTATTTT.